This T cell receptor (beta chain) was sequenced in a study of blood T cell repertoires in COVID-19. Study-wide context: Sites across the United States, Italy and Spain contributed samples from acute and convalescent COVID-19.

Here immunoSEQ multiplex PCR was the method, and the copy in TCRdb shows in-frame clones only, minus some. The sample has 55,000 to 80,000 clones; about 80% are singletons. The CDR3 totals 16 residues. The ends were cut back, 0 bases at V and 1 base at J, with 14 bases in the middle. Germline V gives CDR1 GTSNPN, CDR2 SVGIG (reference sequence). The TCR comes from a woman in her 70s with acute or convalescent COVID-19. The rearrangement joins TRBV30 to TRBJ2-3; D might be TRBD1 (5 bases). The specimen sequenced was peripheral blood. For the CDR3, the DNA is TGTGCCTGGAGTGTACCTAGGGGTTCTGGCACAGATACGCAGTATTTT. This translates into CAWSVPRGSGTDTQYF.